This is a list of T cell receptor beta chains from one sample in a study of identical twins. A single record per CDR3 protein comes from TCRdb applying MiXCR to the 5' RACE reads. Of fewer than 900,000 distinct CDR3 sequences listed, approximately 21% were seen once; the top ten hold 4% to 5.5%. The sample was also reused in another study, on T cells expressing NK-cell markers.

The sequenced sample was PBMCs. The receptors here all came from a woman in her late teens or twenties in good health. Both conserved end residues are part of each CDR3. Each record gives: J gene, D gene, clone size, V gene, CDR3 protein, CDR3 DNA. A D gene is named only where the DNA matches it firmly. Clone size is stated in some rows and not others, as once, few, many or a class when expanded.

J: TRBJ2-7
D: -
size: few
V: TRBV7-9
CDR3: CASSLVSDEQYF
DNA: TGTGCCAGCAGCTTAGTGAGCGACGAGCAGTACTTC

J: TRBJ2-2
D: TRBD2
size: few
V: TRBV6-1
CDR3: CASSEVGLAPGELFF
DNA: TGTGCCAGCAGTGAAGTCGGACTAGCGCCCGGGGAGCTGTTTTTT

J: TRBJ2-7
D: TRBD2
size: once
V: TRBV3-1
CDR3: CASSRLASTYEQYF
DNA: TGTGCCAGCAGCCGACTAGCGTCAACCTACGAGCAGTACTTC

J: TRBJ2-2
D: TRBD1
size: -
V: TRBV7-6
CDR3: CASSVNRGNTGELFF
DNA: TGTGCCAGCAGCGTAAACAGGGGGAACACCGGGGAGCTGTTTTTT

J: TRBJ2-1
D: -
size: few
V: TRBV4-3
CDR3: CASSQTRLSSYNEQFF
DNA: TGCGCCAGCAGCCAGACTAGACTCAGCTCCTACAATGAGCAGTTCTTC

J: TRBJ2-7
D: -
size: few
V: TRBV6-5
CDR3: CASSSGRIYEQYF
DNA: TGTGCCAGCAGTTCTGGACGGATCTACGAGCAGTACTTC

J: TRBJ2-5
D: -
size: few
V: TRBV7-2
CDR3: CASSLSGGGGKTQYF
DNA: TGTGCCAGCAGCTTATCTGGGGGAGGGGGAAAGACCCAGTACTTC

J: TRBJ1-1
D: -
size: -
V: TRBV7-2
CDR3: CASSSSPWTERTEAFF
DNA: TGTGCCAGCAGCTCTTCTCCCTGGACGGAAAGGACTGAAGCTTTCTTT

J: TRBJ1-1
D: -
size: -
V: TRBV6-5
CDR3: CASSFQGLHSEAFF
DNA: TGTGCCAGCAGTTTTCAGGGCCTTCATAGTGAAGCTTTCTTT

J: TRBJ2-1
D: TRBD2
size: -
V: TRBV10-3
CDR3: CAITRGGLNEQFF
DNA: TGTGCCATCACCCGGGGGGGCCTAAATGAGCAGTTCTTC

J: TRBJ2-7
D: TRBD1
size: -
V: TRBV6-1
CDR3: CASSEIWDRGHEQYF
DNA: TGTGCCAGCAGTGAAATTTGGGACAGGGGCCACGAGCAGTACTTC

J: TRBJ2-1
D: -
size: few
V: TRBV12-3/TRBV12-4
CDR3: CASRSDSSEQFF
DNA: TGTGCCAGCAGATCGGATAGCAGCGAGCAGTTCTTC

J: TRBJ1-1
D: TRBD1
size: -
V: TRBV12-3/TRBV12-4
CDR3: CASSPGTGAYTEAFF
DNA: TGTGCCAGCAGCCCCGGGACAGGGGCCTACACTGAAGCTTTCTTT

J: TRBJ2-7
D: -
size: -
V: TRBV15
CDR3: CATSGGQLYEQYF
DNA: TGTGCCACCAGCGGGGGCCAACTCTACGAGCAGTACTTC

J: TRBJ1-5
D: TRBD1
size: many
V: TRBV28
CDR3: CASGVTGVGQPQHF
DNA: TGTGCCAGCGGAGTTACAGGGGTTGGGCAGCCCCAGCATTTT

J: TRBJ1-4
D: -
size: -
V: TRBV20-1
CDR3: CSARAAEKLFF
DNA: TGCAGTGCTAGGGCCGCTGAAAAACTGTTTTTT

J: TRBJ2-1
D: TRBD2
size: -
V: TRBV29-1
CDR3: CSGHRTSGGNEQFF
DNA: TGCAGCGGTCATAGGACTAGCGGTGGAAATGAGCAGTTCTTC

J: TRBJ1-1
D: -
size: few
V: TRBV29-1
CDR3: CSVLRPPDEAFF
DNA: TGCAGCGTCCTTAGACCCCCGGATGAAGCTTTCTTT

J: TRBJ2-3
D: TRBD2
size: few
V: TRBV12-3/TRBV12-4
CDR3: CASSLNGGRGDTQYF
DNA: TGTGCCAGCAGTTTAAACGGGGGGAGGGGAGATACGCAGTATTTT

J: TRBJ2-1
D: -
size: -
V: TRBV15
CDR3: CATSRERIGGGADEQFF
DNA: TGTGCCACCAGCAGAGAGAGGATTGGTGGTGGGGCAGATGAGCAGTTCTTC

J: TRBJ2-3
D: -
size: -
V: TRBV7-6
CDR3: CASSLGSWGGTQYF
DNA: TGTGCCAGCAGCTTAGGGTCCTGGGGCGGCACGCAGTATTTT

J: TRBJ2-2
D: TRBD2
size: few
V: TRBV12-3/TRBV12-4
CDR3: CASSLVAGAGELFF
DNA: TGTGCCAGCAGCCTCGTCGCGGGGGCCGGGGAGCTGTTTTTT

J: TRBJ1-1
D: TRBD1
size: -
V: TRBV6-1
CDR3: CASSLSSGGYYGTEAFF
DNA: TGTGCCAGCAGCCTCAGCTCAGGGGGCTATTACGGCACTGAAGCTTTCTTT

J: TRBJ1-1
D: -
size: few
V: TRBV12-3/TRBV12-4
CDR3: CASSFSGADTEAFF
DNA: TGTGCCAGCAGTTTTTCAGGGGCCGACACTGAAGCTTTCTTT

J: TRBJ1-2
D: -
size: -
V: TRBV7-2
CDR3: CASSLFLGSPDRGYTF
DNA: TGTGCCAGCAGCTTATTTCTCGGCAGCCCGGATAGAGGCTACACCTTC

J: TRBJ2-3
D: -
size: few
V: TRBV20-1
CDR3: CSARGSLGTDTQYF
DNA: TGCAGTGCCCGCGGGTCTTTGGGGACAGATACGCAGTATTTT

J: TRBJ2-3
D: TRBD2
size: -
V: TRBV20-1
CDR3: CSATAGGVGTDTQYF
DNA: TGCAGTGCCACGGCGGGAGGGGTGGGCACAGATACGCAGTATTTT

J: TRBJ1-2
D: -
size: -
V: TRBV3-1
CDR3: CASSQADYGYTF
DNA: TGTGCCAGCAGCCAAGCTGACTATGGCTACACCTTC

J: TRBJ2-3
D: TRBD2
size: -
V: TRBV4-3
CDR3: CASSRWGLAADTQYF
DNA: TGCGCCAGCAGCCGGTGGGGTCTAGCGGCAGATACGCAGTATTTT

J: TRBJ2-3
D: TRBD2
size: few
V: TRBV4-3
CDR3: CASSQGGGSGTDTQYF
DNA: TGCGCCAGCAGCCAAGGAGGCGGGAGTGGTACAGATACGCAGTATTTT

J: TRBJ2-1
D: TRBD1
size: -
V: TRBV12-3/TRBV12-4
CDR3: CASSRNSGQGFYNEQFF
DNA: TGTGCCAGCAGCCGCAACTCGGGACAGGGCTTCTACAATGAGCAGTTCTTC

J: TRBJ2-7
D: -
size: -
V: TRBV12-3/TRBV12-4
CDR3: CASSFAQGGYEQYF
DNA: TGTGCCAGCAGTTTCGCTCAGGGCGGGTACGAGCAGTACTTC

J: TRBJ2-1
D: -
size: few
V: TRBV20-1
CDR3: CSATYLATPYNEQFF
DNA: TGCAGTGCTACCTACTTAGCGACCCCCTACAATGAGCAGTTCTTC

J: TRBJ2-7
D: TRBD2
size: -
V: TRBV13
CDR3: CASSRLTSGGAYEQYF
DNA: TGTGCCAGCAGCCGATTGACTAGCGGGGGGGCCTACGAGCAGTACTTC

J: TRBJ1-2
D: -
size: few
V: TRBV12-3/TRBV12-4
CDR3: CASSPARGDYGYTF
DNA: TGTGCCAGCAGTCCCGCCCGGGGGGACTATGGCTACACCTTC

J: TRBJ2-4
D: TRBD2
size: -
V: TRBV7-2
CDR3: CASSHPGLADFKNIQYF
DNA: TGTGCCAGCAGCCACCCGGGACTAGCGGACTTCAAAAACATTCAGTACTTC

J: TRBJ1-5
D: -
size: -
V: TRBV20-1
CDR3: CSARTRDSGNQPQHF
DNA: TGCAGTGCTAGAACCAGAGACAGCGGCAATCAGCCCCAGCATTTT

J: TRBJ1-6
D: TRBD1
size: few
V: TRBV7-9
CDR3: CASSRDSYSPLHF
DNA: TGTGCCAGCAGCCGGGACAGCTATTCACCCCTCCACTTT

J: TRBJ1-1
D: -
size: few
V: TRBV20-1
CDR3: CSATRTPNTEAFF
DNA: TGCAGTGCCACTAGGACACCGAACACTGAAGCTTTCTTT

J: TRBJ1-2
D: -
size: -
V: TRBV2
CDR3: CASSGVLRGYTF
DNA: TGTGCCAGCAGTGGGGTCCTACGCGGCTACACCTTC

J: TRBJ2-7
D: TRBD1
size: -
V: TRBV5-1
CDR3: CASRKTGEKAYEQYF
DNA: TGCGCCAGCAGGAAAACAGGGGAGAAGGCCTACGAGCAGTACTTC

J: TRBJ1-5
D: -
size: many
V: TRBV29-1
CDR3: CSARAQGSNQPQHF
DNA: TGCAGCGCCCGGGCCCAAGGGAGCAATCAGCCCCAGCATTTT

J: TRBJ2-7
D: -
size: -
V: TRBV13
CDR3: CASSLNRGATSYEQYF
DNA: TGTGCCAGCAGCCTTAACCGTGGGGCTACGTCCTACGAGCAGTACTTC

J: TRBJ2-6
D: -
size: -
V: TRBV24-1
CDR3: CATKGGTSGANVLTF
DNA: TGTGCCACCAAGGGGGGGACCTCTGGGGCCAACGTCCTGACTTTC

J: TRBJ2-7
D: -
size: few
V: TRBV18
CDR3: CASSPEELYKRHEQYF
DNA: TGTGCCAGCTCACCGGAGGAGTTATACAAAAGGCACGAGCAGTACTTC

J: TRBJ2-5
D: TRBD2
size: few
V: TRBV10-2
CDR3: CASSEAGDPGETQYF
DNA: TGCGCCAGCAGTGAGGCGGGGGACCCCGGGGAGACCCAGTACTTC

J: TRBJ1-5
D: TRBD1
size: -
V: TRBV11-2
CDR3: CASSLVGQGYQPQHF
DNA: TGTGCCAGCAGCTTAGTCGGACAGGGGTATCAGCCCCAGCATTTT

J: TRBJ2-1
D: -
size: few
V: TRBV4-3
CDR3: CASSHAEWSYNEQFF
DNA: TGCGCCAGCAGCCATGCCGAGTGGTCCTACAATGAGCAGTTCTTC

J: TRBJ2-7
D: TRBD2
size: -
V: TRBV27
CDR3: CASSFLAGPYEQYF
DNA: TGTGCCAGCAGTTTTCTAGCGGGACCATACGAGCAGTACTTC

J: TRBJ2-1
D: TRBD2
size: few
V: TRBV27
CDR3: CASSKNTGTSDYNEQFF
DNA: TGTGCCAGCAGTAAAAATACCGGGACTAGCGACTACAATGAGCAGTTCTTC

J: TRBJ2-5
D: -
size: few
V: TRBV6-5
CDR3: CASSSREGETQYF
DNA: TGTGCCAGCAGTTCCCGCGAGGGAGAGACCCAGTACTTC

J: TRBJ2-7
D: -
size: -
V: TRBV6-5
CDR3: CASSSTGTDSRQYF
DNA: TGTGCCAGCAGTTCCACGGGGACGGACAGCCGGCAGTACTTC

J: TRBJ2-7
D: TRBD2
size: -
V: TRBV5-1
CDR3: CASSLSLAGAQDEQYF
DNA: TGCGCCAGCAGCTTGTCGCTAGCGGGAGCCCAGGACGAGCAGTACTTC

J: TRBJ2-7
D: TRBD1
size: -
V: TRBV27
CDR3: CASSLVDRVDEQYF
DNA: TGTGCCAGCAGTTTAGTGGACAGGGTAGACGAGCAGTACTTC

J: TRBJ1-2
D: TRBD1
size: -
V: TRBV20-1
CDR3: CSARILQGYGYTF
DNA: TGCAGTGCTAGAATCTTACAGGGGTATGGCTACACCTTC

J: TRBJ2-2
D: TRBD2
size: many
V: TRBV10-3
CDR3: CATRPQRENTGELFF
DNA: TGTGCCACCAGACCCCAGCGGGAGAACACCGGGGAGCTGTTTTTT